This T cell receptor (beta chain) was retrieved from a study of blood T cells in healthy people across ages. Study details: Template switching picked up about one barcoded beta molecule for each two T cells.

Combining a sample-barcoded 5' primer with a J-beta primer mix, a second PCR ran for 7 to 11 cycles. Each of the cDNA molecules was tagged by a template-switch adaptor with 12 random nucleotides. TCRdb fed the 5' RACE reads into MiXCR, producing one record per CDR3 protein. Found here are over 550,000 distinct CDR3 sequences, under 30% of them singletons; the top ten hold 15% to 18%. CDR1 and CDR2 (germline): SGHTA, FQGNSA. V dropped 1 base and J dropped 4 bases, with 7 bases sitting between them. The CDR3 spans 13 residues. Findings and caveats of the study: Comparison with aged donors showed that long-lived donors had more naive CD4+ cells and higher diversity. The CMV status of each donor remained undetermined, and this could have confounded shifts in expanded clonotypes.

This clonotype was observed at least ten times. Its antigen is undetermined. The chain joins TRBV7-2 to TRBJ1-1; D is ambiguous. This TCR derives from a woman aged 80 or over in good health. The sequenced sample was blood. The CDR3 DNA follows: TGTGCCAGCAGCTTAGAGGTGCGCACTGAAGCTTTCTTT. It yields the protein CASSLEVRTEAFF.